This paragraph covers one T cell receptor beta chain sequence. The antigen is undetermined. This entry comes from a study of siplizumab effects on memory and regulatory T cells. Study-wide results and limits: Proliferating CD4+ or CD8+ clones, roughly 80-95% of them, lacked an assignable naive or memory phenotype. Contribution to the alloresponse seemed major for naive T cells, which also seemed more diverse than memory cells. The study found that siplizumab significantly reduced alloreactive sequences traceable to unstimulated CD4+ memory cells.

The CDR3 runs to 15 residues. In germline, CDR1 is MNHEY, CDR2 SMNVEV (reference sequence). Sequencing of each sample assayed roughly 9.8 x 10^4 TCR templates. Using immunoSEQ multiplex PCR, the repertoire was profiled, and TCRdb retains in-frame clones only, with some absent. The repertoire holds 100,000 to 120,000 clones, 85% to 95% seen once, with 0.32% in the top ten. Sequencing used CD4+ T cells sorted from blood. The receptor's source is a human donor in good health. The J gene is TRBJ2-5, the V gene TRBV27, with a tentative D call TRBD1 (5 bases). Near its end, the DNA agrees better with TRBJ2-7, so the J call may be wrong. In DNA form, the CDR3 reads TGTGCCAGCAGTTTACGCAGGGAACAATCCTACGAGCAGTACTTC. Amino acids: CASSLRREQSYEQYF.